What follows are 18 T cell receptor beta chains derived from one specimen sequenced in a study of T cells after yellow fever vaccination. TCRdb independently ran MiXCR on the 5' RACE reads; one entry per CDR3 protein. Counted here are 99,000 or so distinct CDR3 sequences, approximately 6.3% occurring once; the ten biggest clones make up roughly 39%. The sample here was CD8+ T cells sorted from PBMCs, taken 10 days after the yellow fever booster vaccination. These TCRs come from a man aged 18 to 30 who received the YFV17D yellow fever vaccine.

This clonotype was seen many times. CDR3 nucleotides: TGTGCCAGCAGCTCCCCCCGGGACAGACTCTACAATGAGCAGTTCTTC. This gives the protein CASSSPRDRLYNEQFF. The rearrangement uses TRBV5-5 and TRBJ2-1, with TRBD1 matching 7 bases. The CDR3 runs 16 residues. The V segment lost 3 bases and the J segment 3 bases; nucleotides outside the gene matches: 9. Germline loops: CDR1 SGHKS, CDR2 YYEKEE (reference sequence).

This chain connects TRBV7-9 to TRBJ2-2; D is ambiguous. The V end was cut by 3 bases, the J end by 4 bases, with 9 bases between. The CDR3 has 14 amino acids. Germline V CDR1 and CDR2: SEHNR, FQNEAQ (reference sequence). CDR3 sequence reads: CASSFPLGTGELFF. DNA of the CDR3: TGTGCCAGCAGCTTCCCCTTGGGCACCGGGGAGCTGTTTTTT.

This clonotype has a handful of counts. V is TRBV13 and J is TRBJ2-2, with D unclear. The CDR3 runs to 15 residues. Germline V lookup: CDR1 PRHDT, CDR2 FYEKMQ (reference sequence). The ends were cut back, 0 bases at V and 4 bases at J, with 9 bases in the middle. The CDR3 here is CASSLGGAPTGELFF. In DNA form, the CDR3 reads TGTGCCAGCAGCTTAGGCGGAGCGCCCACCGGGGAGCTGTTTTTT.

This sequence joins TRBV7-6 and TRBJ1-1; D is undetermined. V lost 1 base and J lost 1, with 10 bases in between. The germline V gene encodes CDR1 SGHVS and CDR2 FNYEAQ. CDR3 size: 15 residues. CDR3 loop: CASSLGIGSNTEAFF. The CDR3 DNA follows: TGTGCCAGCAGCTTAGGAATAGGTTCGAACACTGAAGCTTTCTTT.

The CDR3: CAISETDTQYF. CDR3 nucleotide sequence: TGTGCCATCAGTGAGACAGATACGCAGTATTTT. The V and J genes are TRBV10-3 and TRBJ2-3, with D unclear. Germline V gene data show CDR1 as ENHRY and CDR2 as SYGVKD. The CDR3 loop spans 11 amino acids. V lost 2 bases and J 3 bases, leaving 0 bases between the germline ends.

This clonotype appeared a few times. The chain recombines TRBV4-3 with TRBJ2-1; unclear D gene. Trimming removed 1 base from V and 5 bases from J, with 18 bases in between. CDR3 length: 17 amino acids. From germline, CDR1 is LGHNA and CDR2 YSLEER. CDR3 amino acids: CASSQVPPTPWDNEQFF. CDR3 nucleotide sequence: TGCGCCAGCAGCCAAGTGCCCCCGACACCCTGGGACAATGAGCAGTTCTTC.

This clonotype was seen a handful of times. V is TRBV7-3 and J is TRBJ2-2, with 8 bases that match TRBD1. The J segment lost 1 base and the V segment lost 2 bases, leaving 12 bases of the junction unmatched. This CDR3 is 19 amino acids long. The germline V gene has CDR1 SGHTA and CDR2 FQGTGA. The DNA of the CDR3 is TGTGCCAGCAGCTTAGGGTTGTCAGGGGGCTACTTGAACACCGGGGAGCTGTTTTTT. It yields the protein CASSLGLSGGYLNTGELFF.

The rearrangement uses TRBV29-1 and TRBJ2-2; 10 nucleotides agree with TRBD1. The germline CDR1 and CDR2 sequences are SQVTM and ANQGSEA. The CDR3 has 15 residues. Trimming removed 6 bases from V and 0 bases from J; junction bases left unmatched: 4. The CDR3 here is CSVGTGVSNTGELFF. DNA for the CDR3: TGCAGCGTGGGGACAGGGGTTTCGAACACCGGGGAGCTGTTTTTT.

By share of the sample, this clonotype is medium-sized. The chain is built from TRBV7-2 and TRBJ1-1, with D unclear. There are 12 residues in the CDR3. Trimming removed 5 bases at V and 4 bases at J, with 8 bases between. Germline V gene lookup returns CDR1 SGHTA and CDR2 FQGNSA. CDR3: CASSISSTEAFF. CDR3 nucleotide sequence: TGTGCCAGCAGCATAAGTTCCACTGAAGCTTTCTTT.

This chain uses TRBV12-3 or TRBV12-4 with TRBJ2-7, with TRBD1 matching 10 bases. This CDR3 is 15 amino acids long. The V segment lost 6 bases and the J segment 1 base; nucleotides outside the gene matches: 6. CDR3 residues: CASRATGGASYEQYF. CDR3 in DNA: TGTGCCAGCAGAGCGACAGGGGGCGCATCCTACGAGCAGTACTTC.

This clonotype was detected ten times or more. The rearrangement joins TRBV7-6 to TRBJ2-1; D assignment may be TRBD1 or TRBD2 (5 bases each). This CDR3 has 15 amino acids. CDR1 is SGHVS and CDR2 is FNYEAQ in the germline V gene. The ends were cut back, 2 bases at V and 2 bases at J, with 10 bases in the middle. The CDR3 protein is CASSLSGGTYNEQFF. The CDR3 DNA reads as TGTGCCAGCAGCTTATCTGGGGGTACCTACAATGAGCAGTTCTTC.

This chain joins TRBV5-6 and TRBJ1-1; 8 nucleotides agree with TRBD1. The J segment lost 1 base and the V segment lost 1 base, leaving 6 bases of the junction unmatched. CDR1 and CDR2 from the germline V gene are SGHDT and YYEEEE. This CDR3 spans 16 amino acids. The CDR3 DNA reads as TGTGCCAGCAGCTTGTGGGCAGGGGGCGCGAACACTGAAGCTTTCTTT. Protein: CASSLWAGGANTEAFF.

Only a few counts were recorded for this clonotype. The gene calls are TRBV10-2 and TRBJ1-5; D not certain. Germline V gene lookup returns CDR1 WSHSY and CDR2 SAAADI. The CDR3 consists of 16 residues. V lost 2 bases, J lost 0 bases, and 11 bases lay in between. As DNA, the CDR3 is TGCGCCAGCAGTGAGAATCCAGGAAATAGCAATCAGCCCCAGCATTTT. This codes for CASSENPGNSNQPQHF.

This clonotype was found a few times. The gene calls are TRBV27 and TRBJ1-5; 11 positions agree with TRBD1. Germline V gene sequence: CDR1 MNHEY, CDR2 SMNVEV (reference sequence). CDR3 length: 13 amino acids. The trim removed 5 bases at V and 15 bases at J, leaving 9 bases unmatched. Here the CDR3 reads CASSLLGDRGMHF. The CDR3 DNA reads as TGTGCCAGCAGTCTGCTCGGGGACAGGGGGATGCATTTT.

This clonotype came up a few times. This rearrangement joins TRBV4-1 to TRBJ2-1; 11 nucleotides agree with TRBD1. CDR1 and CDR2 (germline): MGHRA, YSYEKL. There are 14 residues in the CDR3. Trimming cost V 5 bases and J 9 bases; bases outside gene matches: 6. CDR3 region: CASSYRTGGSEQFF. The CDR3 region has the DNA TGCGCCAGCAGCTACAGGACAGGGGGCAGTGAGCAGTTCTTC.

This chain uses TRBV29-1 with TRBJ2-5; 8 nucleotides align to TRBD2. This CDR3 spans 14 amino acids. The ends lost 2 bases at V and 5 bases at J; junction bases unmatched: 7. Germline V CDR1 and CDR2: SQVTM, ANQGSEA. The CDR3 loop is CSVEIAGLGETQYF. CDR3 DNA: TGCAGCGTTGAAATAGCGGGACTGGGTGAGACCCAGTACTTC.

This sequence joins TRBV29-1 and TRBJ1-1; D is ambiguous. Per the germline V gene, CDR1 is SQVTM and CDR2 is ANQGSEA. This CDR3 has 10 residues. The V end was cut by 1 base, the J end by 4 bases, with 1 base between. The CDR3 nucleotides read TGCAGCGTTGAAGCCACTGAAGCTTTCTTT. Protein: CSVEATEAFF.

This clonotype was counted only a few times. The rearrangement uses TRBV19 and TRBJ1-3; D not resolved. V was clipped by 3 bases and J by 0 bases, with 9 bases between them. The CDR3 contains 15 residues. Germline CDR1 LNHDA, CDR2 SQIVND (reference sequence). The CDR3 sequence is CASSMQAHSGNTIYF. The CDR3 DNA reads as TGTGCCAGTAGTATGCAGGCCCACTCTGGAAACACCATATATTTT.